This entry is about one TCR beta chain. Its recognized antigen is unknown. The input lacks base qualities; no much larger clone sits a single base away. These reads were obtained on an Illumina HiSeq 2500. Quantitative 5'-RACE with molecular barcodes was the method used to prepare the TCR beta libraries. The study's own analysis went as follows. A new computational method, built on a probabilistic model of VDJ rearrangement, was used to identify disease-linked TCR variants. The raw public reads went through TCRdb reprocessing: fastp at Q25, MiXCR clone calling, in-frame beta chains kept. Rows are unified per CDR3 protein, each entry keeping the most common DNA and genes. The V and J calls come from TCRdb's annotation, not from the publication. Recorded for this sample are about 160,000 distinct CDR3 sequences; roughly 44% of them occurred a single time. About 16% of the sample is held by the ten biggest clonotypes.

CDR1 MGHRA and CDR2 YSYEKL are derived from the germline V gene. V was cut back by 1 base and J by 0 bases, leaving a gap of 10 bases between them. The CDR3 numbers 16 residues from cysteine through phenylalanine. The retained sequence is limited to the CDR3, 48 bases, with the frame set at the first base. The data stem from a study of CD8 T cells in ankylosing spondylitis (dated 2017 in TCRdb). As for the study more broadly: To find TCR variants linked to disease, the study profiled T cell receptor beta repertoires in ankylosing spondylitis patients and healthy donors. In total, the full study cohort was made up of over a hundred healthy donors and some 26 ankylosing spondylitis patients. Peripheral blood was sampled, and synovial fluid was additionally collected from ankylosing spondylitis patients.

Points the paper makes about the study in general: According to the report, matched synovial fluid samples from ankylosing spondylitis patients were significantly enriched for the disease-linked clones. Some motif variants were previously reported in synovial fluid and blood of reactive arthritis patients, suggesting common disease-initiation mechanisms. The disease-linked clones had a CD8+ phenotype and were found at relatively low frequencies in peripheral blood. Blood from ankylosing spondylitis patients appeared to be characterized by a TCR beta motif made up of seven or eight highly homologous amino acid variants.

For each ankylosing spondylitis patient, the synovial fluid sample was matched to a blood sample from that same patient. Sequenced input: synovial fluid, either unsorted or a sorted T cell fraction (not recorded which). The rearrangement combines TRBV4-1 with TRBJ1-5; possibly the D gene is TRBD1, per 5 matching bases. The sequence was obtained from a male donor with ankylosing spondylitis. The nucleotide sequence reads TGCGCCAGCAGCCAAGTGACAGCTAGTAGCAATCAGCCCCAGCATTTT. This encodes CASSQVTASSNQPQHF.